These 2 T cell receptor beta chains originate from one sample sequenced in a study of control samples from healthy donors and cancer patients. This table comes from immunoSEQ multiplex PCR, and its TCRdb copy is limited to in-frame clones, with some not included. The sample has 100,000 to 120,000 clones, 85% to 90% seen once. The sequenced material came from PBMCs. These receptors came from a woman in her fifties or sixties with lung cancer.

This clone was observed a handful of times. The V gene is TRBV9, the J gene TRBJ2-2; D may be TRBD2 (5 bases). Germline V gene lookup returns CDR1 SGDLS and CDR2 YYNGEE. The CDR3 totals 15 residues. Trimming left V 0 bases short and J 9 bases short, with 15 bases between. CDR3 sequence reads: CASSVEDSPRRELFF. For the CDR3, the DNA is TGTGCCAGCAGCGTAGAGGACTCTCCCCGCCGGGAGCTGTTTTTT.

The J gene is TRBJ2-7, the V gene TRBV5-1, with 9 bases lining up with TRBD1. The V segment lost 4 bases and the J segment 1 base; nucleotides outside the gene matches: 6. Germline CDR1 reads SGHRS; CDR2 reads YFSETQ. The CDR3 spans 15 residues. The CDR3 region has the DNA TGCGCCAGCAGCCTCGACAGGGGGTCTTCCTACGAGCAGTACTTC. Its translation is CASSLDRGSSYEQYF.